This TCR beta chain comes out of a study of post-analysis software for immune sequencing data. Overall study: The courses of disease that were included comprised relapsing-remitting, secondary progressive and progressive-relapsing multiple sclerosis. Study-wide results and caveats: Samples from a shared batch, those prepared together, strongly co-clustered by F measure. There was significantly lower normalized Chao1 diversity in multiple sclerosis patients than in controls. Comparison of patients with controls showed five or six TRBV segments more frequent in patients, TRBV5-6, TRBV5-1 and TRBV20-1 among them.

CDR1 ENHRY and CDR2 SYGVKD come from the germline V gene. V was cut by 2 bases and J by 4 bases, with 10 bases left in between. This CDR3 has 14 amino acids. Prepared TCR beta cDNA libraries contained unique molecular identifiers. TCRdb redid the calling of the PCR reads with MiXCR, one entry per CDR3 protein. Of hundreds of thousands of distinct CDR3 sequences listed, roughly three fifths are singletons. On this clonotype itself: No antigen is known for it.

The origin of this receptor is a girl aged 2-15 years with multiple sclerosis. This rearrangement joins TRBV10-3 to TRBJ2-3, with D unresolved. Material for sequencing was blood. CDR3 loop: CAISEGQRPDTQYF. CDR3 sequence (DNA): TGTGCCATCAGTGAGGGTCAGAGACCAGATACGCAGTATTTT.